The entry below describes one T cell receptor beta chain. Antigen specificity is unknown. Germline is not matched at one junction end, which may reflect a read error. RNA was extracted from bulk tissue without any cell sorting. Chemotherapy-naive patients with new lung cancer underwent thoracic surgery in China, August–late 2014. The library came from three nested PCR rounds adapted from ARM-PCR protocols. Using its own MiXCR run on the multiplex PCR reads, TCRdb lists one record per CDR3 protein. Of 65,000 to 80,000 distinct CDR3 sequences listed, around 78% are singletons. Looked up from germline, CDR1 is SGHAT and CDR2 is FQDESV (reference sequence). This CDR3 has 14 amino acids. This sample stems from a study of tumor and adjacent non-tumor tissue in lung cancer. Study summary: Patients were aged about 30 to 76, roughly nine men and 5 women, stage I to III. Study-wide results and caveats: Top 100 clones took a larger repertoire share in normal lung. Compared with tumor, normal lung showed significantly lower TCR diversity.

J is TRBJ2-2 and V is TRBV11-1; possibly TRBD2 for D (5 bases). The TCR was taken from a man between 60 and 75 years old with non-small cell lung cancer. The sample taken for sequencing was lung tumor tissue. The CDR3, as DNA: TGTGCCAGCAAATATACTAGTGGAACCGGGGAGTTGTTTTTT. Translation: CASKYTSGTGELFF.